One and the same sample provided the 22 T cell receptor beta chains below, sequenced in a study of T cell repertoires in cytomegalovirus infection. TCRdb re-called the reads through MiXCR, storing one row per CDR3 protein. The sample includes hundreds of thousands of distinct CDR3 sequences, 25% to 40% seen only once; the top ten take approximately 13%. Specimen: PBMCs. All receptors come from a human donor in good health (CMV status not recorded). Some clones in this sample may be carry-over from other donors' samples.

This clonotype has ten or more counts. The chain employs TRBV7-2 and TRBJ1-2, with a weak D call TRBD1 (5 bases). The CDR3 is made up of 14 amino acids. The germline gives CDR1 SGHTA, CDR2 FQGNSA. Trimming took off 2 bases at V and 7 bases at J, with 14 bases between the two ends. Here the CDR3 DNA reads TGTGCCAGCAGCTTAAAGCTACCAGGGCTTGGCTACACCTTC. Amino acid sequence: CASSLKLPGLGYTF.

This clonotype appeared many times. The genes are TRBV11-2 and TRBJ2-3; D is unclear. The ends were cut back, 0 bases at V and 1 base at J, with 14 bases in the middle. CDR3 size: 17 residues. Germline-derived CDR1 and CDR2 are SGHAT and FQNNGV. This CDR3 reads CASSLEASEARTDTQYF. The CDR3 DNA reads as TGTGCCAGCAGCTTAGAGGCTAGTGAGGCTCGCACAGATACGCAGTATTTT.

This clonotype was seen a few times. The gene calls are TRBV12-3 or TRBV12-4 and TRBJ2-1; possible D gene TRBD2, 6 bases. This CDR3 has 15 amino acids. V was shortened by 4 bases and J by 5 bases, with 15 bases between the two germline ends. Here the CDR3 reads CASSSKGTLHNEQFF. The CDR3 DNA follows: TGTGCCAGCAGTTCAAAAGGGACTCTTCACAATGAGCAGTTCTTC.

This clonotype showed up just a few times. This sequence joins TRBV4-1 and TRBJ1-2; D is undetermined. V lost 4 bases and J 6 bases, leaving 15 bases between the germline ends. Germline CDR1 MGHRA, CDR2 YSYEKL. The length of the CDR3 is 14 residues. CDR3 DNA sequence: TGCGCCAGCAGCCGTCCCGGGAAAATCGATGGCTACACCTTC. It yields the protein CASSRPGKIDGYTF.

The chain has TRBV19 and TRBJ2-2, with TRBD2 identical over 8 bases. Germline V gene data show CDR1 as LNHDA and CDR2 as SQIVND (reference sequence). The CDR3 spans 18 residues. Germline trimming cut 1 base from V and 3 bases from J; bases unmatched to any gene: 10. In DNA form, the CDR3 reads TGTGCCAGTAGTATAGTGCTAGCGGGCGACTCCTACACCGGGGAGCTGTTTTTT. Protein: CASSIVLAGDSYTGELFF. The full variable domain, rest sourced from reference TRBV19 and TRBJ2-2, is DGGITQSPKYLFRKEGQNVTLSCEQNLNHDAMYWYRQDPGQGLRLIYYSQIVNDFQKGDIAEGYSVSREKKESFPLTVTSAQKNPTAFYLCASSIVLAGDSYTGELFFGEGSRLTVL.

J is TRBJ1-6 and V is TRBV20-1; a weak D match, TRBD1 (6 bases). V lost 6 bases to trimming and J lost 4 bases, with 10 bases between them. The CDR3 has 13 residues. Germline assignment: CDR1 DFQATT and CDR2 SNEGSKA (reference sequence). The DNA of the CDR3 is TGCAGTGCGAGGGGGAATTATAATTCACCCCTCCACTTT. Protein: CSARGNYNSPLHF.

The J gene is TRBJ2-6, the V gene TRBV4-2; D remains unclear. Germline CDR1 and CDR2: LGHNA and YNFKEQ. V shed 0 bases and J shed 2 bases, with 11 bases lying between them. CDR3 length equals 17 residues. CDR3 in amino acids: CASSQDRAVTGANVLTF. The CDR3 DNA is TGTGCCAGCAGCCAAGATCGGGCGGTGACTGGGGCCAACGTCCTGACTTTC.

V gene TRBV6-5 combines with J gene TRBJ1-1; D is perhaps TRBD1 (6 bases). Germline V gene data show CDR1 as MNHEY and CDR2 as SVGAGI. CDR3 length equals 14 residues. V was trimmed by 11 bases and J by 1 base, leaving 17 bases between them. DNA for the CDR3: TGTGCCGCCAGACAGGTGAAGGGGAACACTGAAGCTTTCTTT. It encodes CAARQVKGNTEAFF.

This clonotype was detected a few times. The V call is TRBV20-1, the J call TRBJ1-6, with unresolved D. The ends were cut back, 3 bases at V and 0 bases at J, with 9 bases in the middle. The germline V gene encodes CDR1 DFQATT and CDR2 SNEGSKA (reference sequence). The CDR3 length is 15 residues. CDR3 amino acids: CSARTTSSYNSPLHF. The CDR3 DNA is TGCAGTGCTAGGACAACGAGCTCCTATAATTCACCCCTCCACTTT.

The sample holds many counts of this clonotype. The CDR3 region has the DNA TGTGCCAGCAGTTTAAACTTCGTCACAGATACGCAGTATTTT. Translation: CASSLNFVTDTQYF. The V call is TRBV12-3 or TRBV12-4, the J call TRBJ2-3, with D hard to call. V dropped 2 bases and J dropped 2 bases, with 8 bases sitting between them. This CDR3 spans 14 amino acids.

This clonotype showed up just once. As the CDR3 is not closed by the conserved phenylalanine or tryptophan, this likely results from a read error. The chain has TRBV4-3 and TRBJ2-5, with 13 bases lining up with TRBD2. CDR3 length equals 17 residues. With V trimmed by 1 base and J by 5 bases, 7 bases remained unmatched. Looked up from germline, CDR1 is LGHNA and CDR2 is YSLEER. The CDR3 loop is CASSQGLAGGPAETQYS. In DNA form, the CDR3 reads TGCGCCAGCAGCCAAGGACTAGCGGGGGGCCCGGCGGAGACCCAGTACTCC.

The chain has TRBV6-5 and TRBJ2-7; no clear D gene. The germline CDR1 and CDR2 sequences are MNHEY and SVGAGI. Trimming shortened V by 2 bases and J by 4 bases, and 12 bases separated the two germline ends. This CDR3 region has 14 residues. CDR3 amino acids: CASSYTKGYYEQYF. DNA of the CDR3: TGTGCCAGCAGTTACACAAAAGGATATTACGAGCAGTACTTC.

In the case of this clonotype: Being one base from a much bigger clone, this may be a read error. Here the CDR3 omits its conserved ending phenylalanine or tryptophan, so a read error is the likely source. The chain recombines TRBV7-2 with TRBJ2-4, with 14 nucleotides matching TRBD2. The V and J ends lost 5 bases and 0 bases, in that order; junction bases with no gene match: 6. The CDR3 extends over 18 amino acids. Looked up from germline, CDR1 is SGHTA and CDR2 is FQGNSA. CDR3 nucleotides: TGTGCCAGCAGCCCCGGACTAGCGGGGGGTCTAGCCAAAAACATTCAGTACGTC. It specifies CASSPGLAGGLAKNIQYV.

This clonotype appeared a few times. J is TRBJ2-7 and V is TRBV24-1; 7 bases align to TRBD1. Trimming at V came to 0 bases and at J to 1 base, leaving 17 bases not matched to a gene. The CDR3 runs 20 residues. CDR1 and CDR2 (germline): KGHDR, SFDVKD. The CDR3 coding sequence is TGTGCCACCAGTGATTTGAAACTTGAGACAGGGATCCGCATGTCCTACGAGCAGTACTTC. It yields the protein CATSDLKLETGIRMSYEQYF.

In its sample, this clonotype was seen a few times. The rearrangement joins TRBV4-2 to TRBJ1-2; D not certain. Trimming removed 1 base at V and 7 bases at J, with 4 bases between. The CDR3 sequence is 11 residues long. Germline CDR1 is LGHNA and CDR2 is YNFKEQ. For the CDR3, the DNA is TGTGCCAGCAGCCAAGGAGGTGGCTACACCTTC. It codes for CASSQGGGYTF.

The CDR3 here is CASSFGTGDQPQHF. The DNA of the CDR3 is TGTGCCAGCAGCTTCGGGACAGGAGATCAGCCCCAGCATTTT. This rearrangement joins TRBV5-6 to TRBJ1-5, with TRBD1 matching over 8 bases. Trimming cost V 2 bases and J 5 bases; bases outside gene matches: 3. Germline V gene lookup returns CDR1 SGHDT and CDR2 YYEEEE. This CDR3 region has 14 residues.

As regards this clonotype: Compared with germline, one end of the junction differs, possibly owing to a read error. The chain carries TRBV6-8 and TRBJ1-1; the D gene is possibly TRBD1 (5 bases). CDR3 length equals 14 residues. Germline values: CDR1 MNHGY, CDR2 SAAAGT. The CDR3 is CASSYPGGITEALF. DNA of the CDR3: TGTGCCAGCAGTTACCCGGGGGGAATCACTGAAGCTTTATTT.

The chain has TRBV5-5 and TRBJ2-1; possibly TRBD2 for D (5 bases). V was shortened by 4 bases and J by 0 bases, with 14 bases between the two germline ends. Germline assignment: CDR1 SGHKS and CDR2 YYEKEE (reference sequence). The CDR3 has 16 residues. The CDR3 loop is CASSPVSGSSYNEQFF. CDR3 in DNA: TGTGCCAGCAGCCCGGTTTCGGGGAGCTCCTACAATGAGCAGTTCTTC.

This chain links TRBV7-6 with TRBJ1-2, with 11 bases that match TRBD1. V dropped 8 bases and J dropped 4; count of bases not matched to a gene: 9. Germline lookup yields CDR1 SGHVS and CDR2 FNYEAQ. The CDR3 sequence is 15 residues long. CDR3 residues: CASSGTGGILYGYTF. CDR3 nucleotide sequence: TGTGCCAGCTCCGGGACAGGGGGTATCCTCTATGGCTACACCTTC. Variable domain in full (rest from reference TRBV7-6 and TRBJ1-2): GAGVSQSPRYKVTKRGQDVALRCDPISGHVSLYWYRQALGQGPEFLTYFNYEAQQDKSGLPNDRFSAERPEGSISTLTIQRTEQRDSAMYRCASSGTGGILYGYTFGSGTRLTVV.

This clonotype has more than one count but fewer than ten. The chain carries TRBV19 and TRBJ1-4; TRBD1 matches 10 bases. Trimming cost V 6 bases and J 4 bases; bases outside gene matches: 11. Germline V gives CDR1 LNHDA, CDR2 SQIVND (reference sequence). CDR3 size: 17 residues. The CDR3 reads CASSRHRDRGLNEKLFF. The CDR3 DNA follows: TGTGCCAGTAGCCGTCACCGGGACAGGGGCCTTAATGAAAAACTGTTTTTT.

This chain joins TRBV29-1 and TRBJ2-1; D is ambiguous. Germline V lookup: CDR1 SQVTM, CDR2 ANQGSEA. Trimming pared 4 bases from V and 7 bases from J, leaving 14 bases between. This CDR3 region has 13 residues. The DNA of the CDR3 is TGCAGCGTTGCCCCCGTGGGTGGAAATGAGCAGTTCTTC. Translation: CSVAPVGGNEQFF.

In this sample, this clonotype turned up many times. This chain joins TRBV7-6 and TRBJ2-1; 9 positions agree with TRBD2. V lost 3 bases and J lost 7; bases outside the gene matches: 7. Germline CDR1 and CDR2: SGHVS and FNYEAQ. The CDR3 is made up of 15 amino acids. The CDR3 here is CASSFGGGAMNEQFF. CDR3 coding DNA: TGTGCCAGCAGCTTCGGCGGGGGGGCCATGAATGAGCAGTTCTTC.